The 9 T cell receptor beta chains given below trace back to one sample, sequenced in a study of blood T cell repertoires in COVID-19. TCRdb's table, derived via immunoSEQ multiplex PCR, lists solely in-frame clones and lacks some. The data contain under 200,000 clones, approximately 86% of them singletons. Specimen: peripheral blood. All receptors come from a man aged 45 to 65 with active or convalescent COVID-19.

This clone was observed a handful of times. The chain combines TRBV6-5 with TRBJ2-7; D is possibly TRBD1 (6 bases). V dropped 8 bases and J dropped 7 bases, with 24 bases sitting between them. CDR3 length: 15 residues. Germline-derived CDR1 and CDR2 are MNHEY and SVGAGI. The CDR3 nucleotides are TGTGCCAGCTACCCCCGGGGCAGGGGTGCTGGGGAGCAGTACTTC. Amino acid sequence: CASYPRGRGAGEQYF.

The CDR3 DNA reads TGTGCCACCAGTGACTCGGGGAGTGGCAATCAGCCCCAGCATTTT. It specifies CATSDSGSGNQPQHF. The rearrangement links TRBV24-1 to TRBJ1-5, with D unclear. Trimming shortened V by 4 bases and J by 2 bases, and 11 bases separated the two germline ends. This CDR3 contains 15 residues. The germline V gene has CDR1 KGHDR and CDR2 SFDVKD.

V usage is TRBV4-2 and J usage is TRBJ1-1; D unclear. The CDR3 sequence is 13 residues long. Per germline, CDR1 LGHNA and CDR2 YNFKEQ. V was cut by 0 bases and J by 7 bases, with 9 bases left in between. CDR3 loop: CASSQDEEDEAFF. The CDR3 DNA reads as TGTGCCAGCAGCCAAGATGAGGAGGATGAAGCTTTCTTT.

J is TRBJ2-3 and V is TRBV2, with D possibly TRBD2 on 7 matching bases. The V gene's germline CDR1 is SNHLY and CDR2 FYNNEI. This CDR3 has 14 amino acids. Trimming removed 6 bases from V and 4 bases from J, with 14 bases in between. For the CDR3, the DNA is TGTGCCAGCAGCCGGGGAGGGGGAGCAGATACGCAGTATTTT. This encodes CASSRGGGADTQYF.

This CDR3 reads CASSPGEGAGQFF. DNA of the CDR3: TGTGCCAGCAGCCCAGGCGAGGGGGCCGGGCAGTTCTTC. The chain links TRBV9 to TRBJ2-1; 7 bases match TRBD1. Germline V gene sequence: CDR1 SGDLS, CDR2 YYNGEE. This CDR3 spans 13 amino acids. J was trimmed by 12 bases and V by 4 bases; bases with no gene match: 10.

This chain uses TRBV19 with TRBJ1-5, with D maybe TRBD1 (5 bases). V was cut by 5 bases and J by 4 bases, with 15 bases left in between. The CDR3 sequence is 15 residues long. Germline loops: CDR1 LNHDA, CDR2 SQIVND (reference sequence). As DNA, the CDR3 is TGTGCCAGTAGTCGGGGGACGGCGGGGAATCAGCCCCAGCATTTT. Its translation: CASSRGTAGNQPQHF.

The chain employs TRBV2 and TRBJ1-1; weak D call: TRBD1 (5 bases). V shed 10 bases and J shed 1 base, with 10 bases lying between them. Germline V gene data show CDR1 as SNHLY and CDR2 as FYNNEI. The CDR3 totals 12 residues. In DNA form, the CDR3 reads TGTGCCATACGGACAACGAACACTGAAGCTTTCTTT. Translating gives CAIRTTNTEAFF.

This clone was observed a handful of times. The chain has TRBV19 and TRBJ2-1, with D tentatively TRBD1 (5 bases). The length of the CDR3 is 14 residues. The germline CDR1 and CDR2 sequences are LNHDA and SQIVND (reference sequence). V was trimmed by 9 bases and J by 4 bases, leaving 16 bases between them. The CDR3, as DNA: TGTGCCAGATTCGCGGACACCACATACAATGAGCAGTTCTTC. Protein: CARFADTTYNEQFF.

The chain links TRBV9 to TRBJ2-3, with D possibly being TRBD2 (6 bases). This CDR3 has 21 residues. The V gene's germline CDR1 is SGDLS and CDR2 YYNGEE. V lost 1 base and J lost 2, with 29 bases in between. This chain's CDR3 is CASSVRGHPPGGVGITDTQYF. DNA of the CDR3: TGTGCCAGCAGCGTAAGGGGCCATCCCCCGGGCGGGGTCGGAATCACAGATACGCAGTATTTT.